One sample yielded the 30 T cell receptor beta chains listed below, sequenced in a study of T cells in Graves' hyperthyroidism and ophthalmopathy. Amplified TCR beta CDR3 regions came from RNA transcripts. The HTBI set primed first-round TCR CDR3 RT-PCR. In TCRdb, the multiplex PCR reads were re-called with MiXCR into one record per CDR3 protein. The sample lists some 27,000 distinct CDR3 sequences; nearly 45% were seen once. The source material was blood. The receptor set was obtained from a woman in her twenties or thirties with Graves' hyperthyroidism.

The chain joins TRBV9 to TRBJ2-1, with D possibly being TRBD2 (6 bases). V was cut by 2 bases and J by 7 bases, with 10 bases left in between. Germline loops: CDR1 SGDLS, CDR2 YYNGEE. The CDR3 loop spans 13 amino acids. The CDR3 DNA follows: TGTGCCAGCAGCGTGGGAGGATCGAATGAGCAGTTCTTC. Its translation: CASSVGGSNEQFF. Drawing the rest from reference TRBV9 and TRBJ2-1, the complete variable domain is DSGVTQTPKHLITATGQRVTLRCSPRSGDLSVYWYQQSLDQGLQFLIQYYNGEERAKGNILERFSAQQFPDLHSELNLSSLELGDSALYFCASSVGGSNEQFFGPGTRLTVL.

This clonotype was recorded at least ten times. The chain has TRBV5-1 and TRBJ2-1, with a possible D match to TRBD1 (6 bases). The CDR3 is 17 amino acids. Germline CDR1 reads SGHRS; CDR2 reads YFSETQ. V shed 1 base and J shed 7 bases, with 21 bases lying between them. The CDR3 DNA follows: TGCGCCAGCAGCTTGTCCGGAGTGGGGGCGGGTGGGAATGAGCAGTTCTTC. Protein product: CASSLSGVGAGGNEQFF.

Turning to this clonotype: The junction shows a germline mismatch at one end, possibly a read error. The chain uses TRBV2 and TRBJ1-2; 7 bases line up with TRBD1. The CDR3 has 13 amino acids. CDR1 and CDR2 (germline): SNHLY, FYNNEI. The CDR3, as DNA: TGTGCCAGCACCTTCGACAGGGCGGGTGGCCACACCTTC. Translation gives CASTFDRAGGHTF.

This chain links TRBV2 with TRBJ2-2; no reliable D call. Trimming cost V 5 bases and J 8 bases, with 3 bases left between them. The CDR3 totals 10 residues. From germline, CDR1 is SNHLY and CDR2 FYNNEI. Here the CDR3 reads CASSYGELFF. CDR3 nucleotide sequence: TGTGCCAGCAGTTATGGGGAGCTGTTTTTT. Drawing the rest from reference TRBV2 and TRBJ2-2, the complete variable domain is EPEVTQTPSHQVTQMGQEVILRCVPISNHLYFYWYRQILGQKVEFLVSFYNNEISEKSEIFDDQFSVERPDGSNFTLKIRSTKLEDSAMYFCASSYGELFFGEGSRLTVL.

This clonotype was counted at least ten times. The gene calls are TRBV6-2 or TRBV6-3 and TRBJ2-2; D gene ambiguous. V dropped 6 bases and J dropped 3 bases, with 8 bases sitting between them. CDR3 length: 13 residues. In germline, CDR1 is MNHEY, CDR2 SVGEGT. The CDR3 is CASSLYDTGELFF. Written as DNA, the CDR3 is TGTGCCAGCAGCCTCTATGACACCGGGGAGCTGTTTTTT.

This clonotype was seen a few times. This chain uses TRBV10-3 with TRBJ2-7; TRBD1 or TRBD2 may be the D gene (5 bases each). CDR1 is ENHRY, CDR2 SYGVKD, per germline. This CDR3 is built from 15 residues. V was clipped by 9 bases and J by 3 bases, with 21 bases between them. As DNA, the CDR3 is TGTGCCATGGCCCCGGGACCGCCTACTTACTACGAGCAGTACTTC. Protein sequence: CAMAPGPPTYYEQYF.

This clonotype was counted many times. This sequence joins TRBV11-2 and TRBJ2-5; D call uncertain. The CDR3 totals 12 residues. The ends were cut back, 1 base at V and 5 bases at J, with 5 bases in the middle. CDR1 and CDR2 (germline): SGHAT, FQNNGV. Here the CDR3 DNA reads TGTGCCAGCAGCTTAGGATCGGAGACCCAGTACTTC. This sequence encodes CASSLGSETQYF.

This chain joins TRBV5-8 and TRBJ1-5, with D hard to call. CDR3 size: 16 residues. Germline values: CDR1 SGHTS, CDR2 YDEGEE. With 6 bases removed from V and 5 bases from J, the gap between germline ends came to 21 bases. The CDR3 DNA follows: TGTGCCAGCATCCCTCGTAGGGCAGAAACCTATCAGCCCCAGCATTTT. This gives the protein CASIPRRAETYQPQHF.

This chain connects TRBV6-5 to TRBJ1-1; no reliable D call. Trimming took off 0 bases at V and 11 bases at J, with 13 bases between the two ends. Germline CDR1 MNHEY, CDR2 SVGAGI. The CDR3 loop spans 13 amino acids. Here the CDR3 reads CASSYSEGWAAFF. The DNA for the CDR3 is TGTGCCAGCAGTTACTCTGAGGGATGGGCGGCTTTCTTT.

This clonotype was recorded many times. This chain links TRBV6-1 with TRBJ2-7; 7 bases fit TRBD2. CDR3 length: 11 amino acids. Germline CDR1 is MNHNS and CDR2 is SASEGT. J was trimmed by 5 bases and V by 11 bases; bases with no gene match: 6. CDR3 bases: TGTGCCTCCGGACTAGTCGACGAGCAGTACTTC. It translates to CASGLVDEQYF.

This chain links TRBV14 with TRBJ2-7, with D perhaps matching TRBD1 (5 bases). Germline V gene data show CDR1 as SGHDN and CDR2 as FVKESK. CDR3 length: 13 amino acids. The V gene lost 1 base and the J gene lost 3 bases, with 7 bases spanning the gap. The DNA of the CDR3 is TGTGCCAGCAGCCAAGTAGGGGTCTACGAGCAGTACTTC. It specifies CASSQVGVYEQYF.

This clonotype has ten or more counts. This clone may be a read error of a much larger clone one base away. In this CDR3 the conserved last residue, phenylalanine or tryptophan, is missing, so a read error is likely. This chain connects TRBV4-2 to TRBJ1-3, with D hard to call. Trimming removed 1 base from V and 11 bases from J, with 6 bases in between. Germline CDR1 is LGHNA and CDR2 is YNFKEQ. The CDR3 runs 11 residues. The DNA of the CDR3 is TGTGCCAGCAGCCAAGCTGGCTCCATATATCTT. Translation: CASSQAGSIYL.

This rearrangement joins TRBV20-1 to TRBJ1-2; 7 bases are shared with TRBD1. CDR1 is DFQATT and CDR2 is SNEGSKA in the germline V gene (reference sequence). V was clipped by 0 bases and J by 5 bases; unmatched bases: 12. CDR3 size: 16 residues. CDR3 in amino acids: CSARDIGQDTWYGYTF. CDR3 DNA: TGCAGTGCTAGAGATATAGGACAGGATACTTGGTATGGCTACACCTTC.

This clonotype was picked up many times. The chain carries TRBV7-2 and TRBJ2-1, with no clear D. The length of the CDR3 is 15 residues. V was clipped by 1 base and J by 0 bases, with 7 bases between them. From germline, CDR1 is SGHTA and CDR2 FQGNSA. The CDR3 nucleotides read TGTGCCAGCAGCTTAGTAGGTAGCTCCTACAATGAGCAGTTCTTC. Translated, it gives CASSLVGSSYNEQFF. Full variable domain (remainder filled in from reference TRBV7-2 and TRBJ2-1): GAGVSQSPSNKVTEKGKDVELRCDPISGHTALYWYRQSLGQGLEFLIYFQGNSAPDKSGLPSDRFSAERTGGSVSTLTIQRTQQEDSAVYLCASSLVGSSYNEQFFGPGTRLTVL.

V is TRBV28 and J is TRBJ2-2, with D uncertain. Per the germline V gene, CDR1 is MDHEN and CDR2 is SYDVKM. This CDR3 spans 16 amino acids. Trimming took 3 bases from V and 4 from J, leaving 15 bases between them. CDR3 protein: CASSFFGFVGTGELFF. Written as DNA, the CDR3 is TGTGCCAGCAGTTTCTTTGGGTTTGTCGGCACCGGGGAGCTGTTTTTT.

By its share, this clonotype is medium-sized (0.01 to 0.1%). The chain uses TRBV10-3 and TRBJ2-7, with 12 positions matching TRBD2. This CDR3 contains 16 residues. V lost 3 bases, J lost 2 bases, and 5 bases stayed unmatched. Germline CDR1 ENHRY, CDR2 SYGVKD. CDR3 nucleotide sequence: TGTGCCATCAGTGACCAGACTAGCGGGAGTCCCTACGAGCAGTACTTC. This codes for CAISDQTSGSPYEQYF.

About this clonotype itself: The junction shows a germline mismatch at one end, possibly a read error. J is TRBJ2-3 and V is TRBV7-3, with 11 bases that match TRBD2. CDR1 and CDR2 from the germline V gene are SGHTA and FQGTGA. The CDR3 runs to 18 residues. In DNA, the CDR3 is TGTGCCAGCAGTTTAACTAGACTAGCGGGACTTAGCACAGATACGCAGTATTTT. The encoded protein is CASSLTRLAGLSTDTQYF.

The J gene is TRBJ2-1, the V gene TRBV5-4; TRBD2 aligns across 11 bases. The germline V gene has CDR1 SGHNT and CDR2 YYREEE (reference sequence). The trim removed 4 bases at V and 5 bases at J, leaving 5 bases unmatched. This CDR3 contains 15 residues. The CDR3 loop is CASSMGLAEDNEQFF. The CDR3 DNA is TGTGCCAGCAGCATGGGACTAGCGGAAGACAATGAGCAGTTCTTC.

Remarks on this clonotype: This may be a read error, as it is one base from a much larger clone. The V and J genes are TRBV3-1 and TRBJ2-1; 7 nucleotides align to TRBD2. The CDR3 is made up of 14 amino acids. Germline CDR1 LGHDT, CDR2 YNNKEL (reference sequence). Germline trimming cut 4 bases from V and 6 bases from J; bases unmatched to any gene: 6. CDR3 loop: CASSLRLAFNEQFF. CDR3 DNA: TGTGCCAGCAGCCTGAGACTAGCTTTCAATGAGCAGTTCTTC.

By share, this clonotype ranks as medium-sized. CDR3 sequence (DNA): TGTGCCAGCAGCAAGGCAGGACACGAAGCTTTCTTT. Residues: CASSKAGHEAFF. The V call is TRBV9, the J call TRBJ1-1; D may be TRBD1 (5 bases). The germline V gene has CDR1 SGDLS and CDR2 YYNGEE. There are 12 residues in the CDR3. Trimming stripped 4 bases from V and 8 bases from J, with 12 bases between. The full variable domain, rest sourced from reference TRBV9 and TRBJ1-1, is DSGVTQTPKHLITATGQRVTLRCSPRSGDLSVYWYQQSLDQGLQFLIQYYNGEERAKGNILERFSAQQFPDLHSELNLSSLELGDSALYFCASSKAGHEAFFGQGTRLTVV.

Note on this clonotype: Lacking the conserved final phenylalanine or tryptophan, this CDR3 likely reflects a read error. The DNA is omitted, as the CDR3 cannot be located on it reliably, and the CDR3 follows TCRdb's listing. The chain uses TRBV7-3 and TRBJ2-1; TRBD2, the table's D call, lacks a check against the DNA. The CDR3 length is 14 residues, termini included. CDR1 SGHTA and CDR2 FQGTGA come from the germline V gene. The CDR3 here is CASSLLGKSGELFC.

J is TRBJ2-1 and V is TRBV20-1; 11 nucleotides line up with TRBD2. V gave up 6 bases and J gave up 9 bases; unmatched junction bases: 7. CDR1 is DFQATT and CDR2 is SNEGSKA in the germline V gene (reference sequence). This CDR3 comprises 13 residues. The CDR3 is CSARTSGFGEQFF. CDR3 in DNA: TGCAGTGCGCGGACTAGCGGGTTCGGTGAGCAGTTCTTC.

J is TRBJ2-2 and V is TRBV7-6; D is undetermined. Germline-derived CDR1 and CDR2 are SGHVS and FNYEAQ. The CDR3 has 13 residues. Trimming pared 5 bases from V and 4 bases from J, leaving 8 bases between. CDR3 nucleotides: TGTGCCAGCAGCCTAGATAGCACCGGGGAGCTGTTTTTT. Amino acids: CASSLDSTGELFF.

This clonotype was observed many times. The chain combines TRBV6-2 or TRBV6-3 with TRBJ2-2; 10 nucleotides agree with TRBD2. The V gene end was trimmed by 7 bases and the J gene end by 1 base; junction bases not matched to a gene: 9. CDR1 and CDR2 (germline): MNHEY, SVGEGT. The CDR3 has 17 amino acids. The CDR3 DNA reads TGTGCCAGCACCCGACCCTCTAGCGGGGGGAACACCGGGGAGCTGTTTTTT. It is translated as CASTRPSSGGNTGELFF.

The rearrangement uses TRBV10-3 and TRBJ2-7; 8 positions match TRBD1. CDR1 ENHRY and CDR2 SYGVKD come from the germline V gene. The CDR3 covers 14 residues. Trimming cost V 4 bases and J 4 bases; bases outside gene matches: 6. The CDR3 loop is CAISVRTGSYEQYF. Here the CDR3 DNA reads TGTGCCATCAGTGTTAGGACAGGGTCGTACGAGCAGTACTTC.

This clonotype appeared many times. CDR3 nucleotides: TGTGCCAGCAGCTTAATGGTGGACGGGGCCAACGTCCTGACTTTC. This encodes CASSLMVDGANVLTF. J is TRBJ2-6 and V is TRBV5-5; D is undetermined. In germline, CDR1 is SGHKS, CDR2 YYEKEE (reference sequence). The V gene lost 2 bases and the J gene lost 4 bases, with 10 bases spanning the gap. CDR3 length: 15 amino acids.

For this clonotype: The final CDR3 position lacks the conserved phenylalanine or tryptophan, pointing to a likely read error. The chain employs TRBV28 and TRBJ2-7, with D hard to call. The CDR3 has 11 residues. Germline V CDR1 and CDR2: MDHEN, SYDVKM. The V gene lost 10 bases and the J gene lost 7 bases, with 14 bases spanning the gap. The CDR3 nucleotides are TGTGCCACCCATGGAGTGTATGAGCAGTACTAC. Translation gives CATHGVYEQYY.

This clonotype occurred many times. The V gene is TRBV28, the J gene TRBJ2-1, with TRBD2 matching over 11 bases. With 5 bases clipped from V and 9 bases from J, the junction kept 12 bases outside the gene matches. The CDR3 sequence is 16 residues long. From germline, CDR1 is MDHEN and CDR2 SYDVKM. DNA of the CDR3: TGTGCCAGCAGTCCACCCTTAGCGGGAGGGCGGAGTGAGCAGTTCTTC. Protein: CASSPPLAGGRSEQFF. The variable domain in full, with the rest retrieved from reference TRBV28 and TRBJ2-1, is DVKVTQSSRYLVKRTGEKVFLECVQDMDHENMFWYRQDPGLGLRLIYFSYDVKMKEKGDIPEGYSVSREKKERFSLILESASTNQTSMYLCASSPPLAGGRSEQFFGPGTRLTVL.

This clonotype was seen many times. The V gene is TRBV7-3, the J gene TRBJ2-2, with 7 nucleotides matching TRBD1. Trimming took 6 bases from V and 4 from J; bases not matched to a gene: 11. Looked up from germline, CDR1 is SGHTA and CDR2 is FQGTGA. There are 16 residues in the CDR3. This chain's CDR3 is CASSSNRGSRTGELFF. The CDR3 DNA sequence: TGTGCCAGCAGTTCTAACAGGGGTAGTCGCACCGGGGAGCTGTTTTTT.

V is TRBV7-2 and J is TRBJ2-3, with 14 bases that match TRBD2. Germline CDR1 is SGHTA and CDR2 is FQGNSA. The CDR3 extends over 18 amino acids. V was pared by 5 bases and J by 4 bases, with 11 bases of the junction left unmatched. This CDR3 is CASSQGLAGERSADTQYF. CDR3 bases: TGTGCCAGCAGCCAGGGACTAGCGGGAGAGAGAAGCGCAGATACGCAGTATTTT.